The source of this T cell receptor (beta chain) is a study of regulatory T cells in long-lasting Graves disease. This clonotype was counted between two and nine times. Its antigen is currently unknown. Study results and limitations: It was peripheral blood alone, not thyroid tissue, that was studied. Whereas new patients shared 966 public clonotypes, persistent patients shared more, at 2,741. Because few samples were included, accuracy may have been lower.

The TCR beta library used iRepertoire HTBI primers with Arm-PCR amplification of CDR3. TCRdb redid the calling of the multiplex PCR reads with MiXCR, one entry per CDR3 protein. Altogether about 370,000 distinct CDR3 sequences are present, about 14% being singletons, with the ten largest covering 22%. This CDR3 region has 15 residues. J was trimmed by 6 bases and V by 3 bases; bases with no gene match: 6. Time point of the sample: newly diagnosed GD, antithyroid drugs for less than 3 months. Isolated PBMC RNA provided the starting material for the TCR library. Peripheral blood, at about 8.9 milliliters, went into EDTA tubes.

The chain couples TRBV12-3 or TRBV12-4 to TRBJ2-2; TRBD1 agrees at 8 bases. This TCR derives from a female donor with Graves disease. Sequences were derived from peripheral blood mononuclear cells (PBMCs), sampled at new diagnosis, from a patient treated with antithyroid drugs. DNA of the CDR3: TGTGCCAGCAGTTTTGGCAGGGGGCAGGCCGGGGAGCTGTTTTTT. This translates into CASSFGRGQAGELFF.